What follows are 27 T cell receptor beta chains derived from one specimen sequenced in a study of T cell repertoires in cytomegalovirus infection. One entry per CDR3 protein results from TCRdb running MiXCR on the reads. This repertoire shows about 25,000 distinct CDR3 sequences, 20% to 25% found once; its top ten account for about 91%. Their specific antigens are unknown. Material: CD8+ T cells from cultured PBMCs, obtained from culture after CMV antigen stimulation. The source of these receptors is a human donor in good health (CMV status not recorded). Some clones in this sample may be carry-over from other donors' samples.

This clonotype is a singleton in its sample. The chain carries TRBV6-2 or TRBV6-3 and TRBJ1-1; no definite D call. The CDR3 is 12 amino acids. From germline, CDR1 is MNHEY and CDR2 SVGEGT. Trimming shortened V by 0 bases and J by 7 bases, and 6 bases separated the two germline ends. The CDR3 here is CASSYSSVEAFF. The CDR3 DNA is TGTGCCAGCAGTTACTCTAGCGTTGAAGCTTTCTTT.

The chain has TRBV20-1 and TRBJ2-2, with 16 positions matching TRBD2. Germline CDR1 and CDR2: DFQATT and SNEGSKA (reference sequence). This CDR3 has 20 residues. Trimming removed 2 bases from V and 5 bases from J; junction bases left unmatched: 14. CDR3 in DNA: TGCAGTGCTAGATTAACTACCGGGACTAGCGGGGGGGCGGATACCGGGGAGCTGTTTTTT. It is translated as CSARLTTGTSGGADTGELFF.

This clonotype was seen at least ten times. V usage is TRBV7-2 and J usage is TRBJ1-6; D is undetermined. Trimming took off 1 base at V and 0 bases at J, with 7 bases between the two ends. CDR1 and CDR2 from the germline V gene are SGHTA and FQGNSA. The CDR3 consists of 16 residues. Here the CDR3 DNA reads TGTGCCAGCAGCTTAGAATACGGCTCCTATAATTCACCCCTCCACTTT. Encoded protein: CASSLEYGSYNSPLHF.

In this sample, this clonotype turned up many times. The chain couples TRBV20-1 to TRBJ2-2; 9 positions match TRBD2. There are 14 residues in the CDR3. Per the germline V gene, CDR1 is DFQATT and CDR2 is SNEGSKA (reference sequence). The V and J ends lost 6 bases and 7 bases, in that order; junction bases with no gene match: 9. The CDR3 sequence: CSAWGLADSGELFF. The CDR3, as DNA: TGCAGTGCCTGGGGACTAGCCGACAGCGGGGAGCTGTTTTTT.

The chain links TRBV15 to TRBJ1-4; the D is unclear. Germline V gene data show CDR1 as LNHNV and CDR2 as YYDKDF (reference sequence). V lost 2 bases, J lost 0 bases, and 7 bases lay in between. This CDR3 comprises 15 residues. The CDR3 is CATSRQVATNEKLFF. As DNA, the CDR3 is TGTGCCACCAGCAGACAGGTAGCAACTAATGAAAAACTGTTTTTT.

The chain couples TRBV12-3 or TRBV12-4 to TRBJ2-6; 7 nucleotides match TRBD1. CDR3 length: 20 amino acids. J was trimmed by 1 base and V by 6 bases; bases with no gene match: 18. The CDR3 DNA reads TGTGCCAGCAGGGGACAGATATTTCCTCCTCCTCCGTCTGGGGCCAACGTCCTGACTTTC. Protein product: CASRGQIFPPPPSGANVLTF.

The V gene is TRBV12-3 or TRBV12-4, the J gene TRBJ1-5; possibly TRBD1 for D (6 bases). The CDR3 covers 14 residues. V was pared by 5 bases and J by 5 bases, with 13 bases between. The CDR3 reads CASSLNKGDQPQHF. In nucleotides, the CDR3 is TGTGCCAGCAGTCTCAACAAGGGGGATCAGCCCCAGCATTTT.

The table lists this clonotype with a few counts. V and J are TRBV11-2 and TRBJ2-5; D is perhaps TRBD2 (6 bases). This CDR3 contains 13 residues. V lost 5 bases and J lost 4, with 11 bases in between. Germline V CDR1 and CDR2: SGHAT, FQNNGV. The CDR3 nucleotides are TGTGCCAGCAGCCTGGGACTTGGAGAGACCCAGTACTTC. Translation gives CASSLGLGETQYF.

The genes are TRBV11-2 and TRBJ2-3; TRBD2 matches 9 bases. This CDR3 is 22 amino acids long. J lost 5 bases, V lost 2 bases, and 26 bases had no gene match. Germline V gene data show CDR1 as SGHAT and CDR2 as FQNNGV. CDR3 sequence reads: CASSLNPSVVGLRGGRGDTQYF. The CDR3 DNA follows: TGTGCCAGCAGCTTAAACCCCTCCGTCGTGGGTTTGCGGGGGGGCCGTGGAGATACGCAGTATTTT. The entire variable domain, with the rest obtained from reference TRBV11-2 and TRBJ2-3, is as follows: EAGVAQSPRYKIIEKRQSVAFWCNPISGHATLYWYQQILGQGPKLLIQFQNNGVVDDSQLPKDRFSAERLKGVDSTLKIQPAKLEDSAVYLCASSLNPSVVGLRGGRGDTQYFGPGTRLTVL.

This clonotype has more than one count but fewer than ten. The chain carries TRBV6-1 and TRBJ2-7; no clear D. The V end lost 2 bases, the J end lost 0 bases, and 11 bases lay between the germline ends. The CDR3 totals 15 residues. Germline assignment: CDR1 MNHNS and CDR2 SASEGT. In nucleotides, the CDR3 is TGTGCCAGCAGTGAATGGGTGGAGAGCTCCTACGAGCAGTACTTC. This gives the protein CASSEWVESSYEQYF.

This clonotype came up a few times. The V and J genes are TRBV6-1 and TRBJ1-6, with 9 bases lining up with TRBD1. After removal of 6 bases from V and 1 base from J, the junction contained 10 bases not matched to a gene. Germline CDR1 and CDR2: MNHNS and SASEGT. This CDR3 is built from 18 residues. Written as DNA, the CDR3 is TGTGCCAGCAGGTCTGGAGCGACAGGGGGGTCCTATAATTCACCCCTCCACTTT. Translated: CASRSGATGGSYNSPLHF.

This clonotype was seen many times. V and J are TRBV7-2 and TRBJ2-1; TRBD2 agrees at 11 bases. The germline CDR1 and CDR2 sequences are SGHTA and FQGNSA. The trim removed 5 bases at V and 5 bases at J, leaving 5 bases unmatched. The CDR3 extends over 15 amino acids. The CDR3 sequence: CASSQTSGDHNEQFF. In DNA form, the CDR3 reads TGTGCCAGCAGCCAGACTAGCGGGGACCACAATGAGCAGTTCTTC.

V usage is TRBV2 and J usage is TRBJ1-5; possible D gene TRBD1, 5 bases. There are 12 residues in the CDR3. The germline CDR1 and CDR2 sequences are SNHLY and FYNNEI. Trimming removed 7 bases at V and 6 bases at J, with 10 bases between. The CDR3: CASTVGGQPQHF. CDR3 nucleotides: TGTGCCAGCACCGTCGGGGGTCAGCCCCAGCATTTT.

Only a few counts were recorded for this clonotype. CDR3 DNA: TGTGCCAGCAGCTTCAGCGGGGCGAGCACAGATACGCAGTATTTT. Amino acid sequence: CASSFSGASTDTQYF. The rearrangement joins TRBV7-3 to TRBJ2-3; the match to TRBD2 covers 7 bases. The V segment lost 3 bases and the J segment 0 bases; nucleotides outside the gene matches: 3. CDR1 and CDR2 from the germline V gene are SGHTA and FQGTGA. This CDR3 region has 15 residues.

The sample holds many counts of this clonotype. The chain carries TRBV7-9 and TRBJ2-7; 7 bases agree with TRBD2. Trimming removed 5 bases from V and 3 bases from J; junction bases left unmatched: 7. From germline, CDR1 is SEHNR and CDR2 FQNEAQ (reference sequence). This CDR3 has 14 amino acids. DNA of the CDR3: TGTGCCAGCAGCCGAGCGGGGAACCTCTACGAGCAGTACTTC. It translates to CASSRAGNLYEQYF.

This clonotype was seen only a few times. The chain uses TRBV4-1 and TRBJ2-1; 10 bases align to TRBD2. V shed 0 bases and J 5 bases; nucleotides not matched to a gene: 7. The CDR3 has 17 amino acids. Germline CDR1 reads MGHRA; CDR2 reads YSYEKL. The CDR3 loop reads CASSQESSGGFNNEQFF. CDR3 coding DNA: TGCGCCAGCAGCCAAGAGTCTAGCGGGGGCTTTAACAATGAGCAGTTCTTC.

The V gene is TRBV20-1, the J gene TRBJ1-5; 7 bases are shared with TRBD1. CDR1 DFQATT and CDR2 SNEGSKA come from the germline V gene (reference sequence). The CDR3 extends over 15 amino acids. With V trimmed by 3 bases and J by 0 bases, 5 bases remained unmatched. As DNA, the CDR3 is TGCAGTGCTAGTCCCGACAGGGCTAGCAATCAGCCCCAGCATTTT. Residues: CSASPDRASNQPQHF.

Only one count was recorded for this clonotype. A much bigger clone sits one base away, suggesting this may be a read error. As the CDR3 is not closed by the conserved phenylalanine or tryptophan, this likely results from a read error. Written as DNA, the CDR3 is TGTGCCAGCAGTCAGGACTATCGTGAGCAGTTCCTC. Its protein product is CASSQDYREQFL. The V call is TRBV7-9, the J call TRBJ2-1; D is possibly TRBD2 (6 bases). Germline CDR1 and CDR2: SEHNR and FQNEAQ (reference sequence). This CDR3 comprises 12 residues. The V end lost 6 bases, the J end lost 9 bases, and 12 bases lay between the germline ends.

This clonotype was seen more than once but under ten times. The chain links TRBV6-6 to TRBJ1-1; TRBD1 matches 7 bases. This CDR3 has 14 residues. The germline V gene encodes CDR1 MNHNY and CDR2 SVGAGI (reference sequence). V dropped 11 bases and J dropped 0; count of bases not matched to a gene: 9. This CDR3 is CAARGRGMNTEAFF. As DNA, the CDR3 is TGTGCCGCCAGGGGGAGGGGGATGAACACTGAAGCTTTCTTT.

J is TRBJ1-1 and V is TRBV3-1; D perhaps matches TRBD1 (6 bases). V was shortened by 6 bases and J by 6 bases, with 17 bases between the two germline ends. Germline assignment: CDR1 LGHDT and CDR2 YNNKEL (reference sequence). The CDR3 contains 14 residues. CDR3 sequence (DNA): TGTGCCAGCAGGCTGAACAGGGTTGGCTCTGAAGCTTTCTTT. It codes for CASRLNRVGSEAFF. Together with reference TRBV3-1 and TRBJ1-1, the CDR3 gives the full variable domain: DTAVSQTPKYLVTQMGNDKSIKCEQNLGHDTMYWYKQDSKKFLKIMFSYNNKELIINETVPNRFSPKSPDKAHLNLHINSLELGDSAVYFCASRLNRVGSEAFFGQGTRLTVV.

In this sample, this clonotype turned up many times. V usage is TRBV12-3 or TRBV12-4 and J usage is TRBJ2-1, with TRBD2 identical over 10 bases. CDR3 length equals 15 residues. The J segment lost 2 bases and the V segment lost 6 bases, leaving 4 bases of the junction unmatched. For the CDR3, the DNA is TGTGCCAGCAGGGTTAGCGGGGGGCCCTACAATGAGCAGTTCTTC. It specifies CASRVSGGPYNEQFF.

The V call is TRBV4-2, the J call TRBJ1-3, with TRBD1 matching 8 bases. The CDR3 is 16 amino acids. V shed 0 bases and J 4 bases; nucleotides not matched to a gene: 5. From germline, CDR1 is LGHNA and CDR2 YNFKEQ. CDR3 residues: CASSQDRGPVGNTIYF. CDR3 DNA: TGTGCCAGCAGCCAAGACAGGGGGCCGGTCGGAAACACCATATATTTT.

The CDR3 bases are TGTGCCAGCAGTTTTAGTACATTGCGAAAACACAACTCCTACAATGAGCAGTTCTTC. It is translated as CASSFSTLRKHNSYNEQFF. The chain links TRBV12-3 or TRBV12-4 to TRBJ2-1; D remains unclear. V lost 3 bases to trimming and J lost 0 bases, with 21 bases between them. The length of the CDR3 is 19 residues.

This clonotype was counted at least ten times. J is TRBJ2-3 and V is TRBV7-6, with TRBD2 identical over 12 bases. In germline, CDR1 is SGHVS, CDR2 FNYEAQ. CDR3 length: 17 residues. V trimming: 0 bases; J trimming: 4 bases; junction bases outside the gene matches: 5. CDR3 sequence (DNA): TGTGCCAGCAGCTTAGCCCTAGCGGGGGGGCTGTCAGATACGCAGTATTTT. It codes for CASSLALAGGLSDTQYF.

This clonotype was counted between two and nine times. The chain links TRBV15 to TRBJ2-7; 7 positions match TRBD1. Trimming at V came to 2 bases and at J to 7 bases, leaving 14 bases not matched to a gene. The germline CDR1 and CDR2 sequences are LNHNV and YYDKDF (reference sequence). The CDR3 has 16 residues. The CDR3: CATSRLINRGIEEQYF. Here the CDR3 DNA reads TGTGCCACCAGCAGACTAATAAACAGGGGCATAGAAGAGCAGTACTTC.

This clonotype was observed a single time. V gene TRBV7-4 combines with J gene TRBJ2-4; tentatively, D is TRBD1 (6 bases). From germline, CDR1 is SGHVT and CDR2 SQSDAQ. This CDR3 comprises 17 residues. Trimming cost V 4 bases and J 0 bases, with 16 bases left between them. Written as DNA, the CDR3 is TGTGCCAGCAGCTCAGCTTGGGGACAACTAGCCAAAAACATTCAGTACTTC. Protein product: CASSSAWGQLAKNIQYF.

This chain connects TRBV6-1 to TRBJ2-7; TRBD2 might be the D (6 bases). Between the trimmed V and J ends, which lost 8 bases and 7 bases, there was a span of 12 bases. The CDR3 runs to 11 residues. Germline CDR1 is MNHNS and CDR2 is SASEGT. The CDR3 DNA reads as TGTGCCAGCTACTTCGCGGGAGAGCAGTACTTC. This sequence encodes CASYFAGEQYF.